A selection of T cell receptor beta chains follows, all from one sample in a study of CD8 T cells in ankylosing spondylitis. TCRdb itself ran the 5' RACE reads through MiXCR, one entry per CDR3 protein. This table holds roughly 90,000 distinct CDR3 sequences, about 8% found once. The sequenced sample consisted of blood, either unsorted or a sorted T cell fraction (not recorded which). Every receptor here comes from a male donor with ankylosing spondylitis or in good health (not recorded which). CDR3s include the opening cysteine and the closing phenylalanine or tryptophan. D genes are given only for firm matches. A row's size may be missing; if present it is once, few, many or a size class.

.,TRBV19,TRBJ2-5,few,TGTGCCAGTTCCTTGGACTCAAGGTACCAAGAGACCCAGTACTTC,CASSLDSRYQETQYF
TRBD1,TRBV5-1,TRBJ1-2,.,TGCGCCAGCAGCGTGACAGGGAATGGCTACACCTTC,CASSVTGNGYTF
TRBD1,TRBV5-6,TRBJ1-5,many,TGTGCCAGCAGCTTGCGAGGGGGCAGCGATCAGCCCCAGCATTTT,CASSLRGGSDQPQHF
.,TRBV7-6,TRBJ2-3,.,TGTGCCAGCAGCCCTCGGGCCCGGGTGGACACAGATACGCAGTATTTT,CASSPRARVDTDTQYF
TRBD2,TRBV20-1,TRBJ2-1,many,TGCAGTGCTAGATCCCCGCGGGGGGGCTACAATGAGCAGTTCTTC,CSARSPRGGYNEQFF
TRBD2,TRBV7-2,TRBJ2-1,many,TGTGCCAGCACCGAACTAGCGGGATACAATGAGCAGTTCTTC,CASTELAGYNEQFF
TRBD2,TRBV12-3/TRBV12-4,TRBJ2-1,many,TGTGCCAGCAGTCGTCCGGCGGGAGGTAGGGGCGATGAGCAGTTCTTC,CASSRPAGGRGDEQFF
TRBD2,TRBV20-1,TRBJ2-7,few,TGCAGTGCTAGCAGGCGGGGGAGGCCAGCCTACGAGCAGTACTTC,CSASRRGRPAYEQYF
.,TRBV5-1,TRBJ1-5,many,TGCGCCAGCAGCTTGGACCAAATTCAGGATTCCGTCGATGGTAATCAGCCCCAGCATTTT,CASSLDQIQDSVDGNQPQHF
TRBD1,TRBV2,TRBJ2-5,many,TGTGCCAGCAGGACAGGGGGCCAGGAGACCCAGTACTTC,CASRTGGQETQYF
.,TRBV29-1,TRBJ1-2,few,TGCAGCCCGAAAGGGGCCGCCTTTAACTATGGCTACACCTTC,CSPKGAAFNYGYTF
.,TRBV7-2,TRBJ1-1,.,TGTGCCAGCAGCCCGTTTGCGGGGGATCTGAGGACTGAAGCTTTCTTT,CASSPFAGDLRTEAFF
TRBD2,TRBV10-2,TRBJ2-1,few,TGCGCCAGCAGTCCTCCTGGGGGGGGATACAATGAGCAGTTCTTC,CASSPPGGGYNEQFF
TRBD2,TRBV5-8,TRBJ2-1,many,TGTGCCAGCACCAGACCCCCGGCGGGGGCCTACAATGAGCAGTTCTTC,CASTRPPAGAYNEQFF
TRBD1,TRBV9,TRBJ2-6,many,TGTGCCAGCAGCATTCCGGGACAGGGAATAGCTGGGGCCAACGTCCTGACTTTC,CASSIPGQGIAGANVLTF
.,TRBV18,TRBJ1-4,many,TGTGCCAGCTCGAGTAATGAAAAACTGTTTTTT,CASSSNEKLFF
.,TRBV11-2,TRBJ2-2,many,TGTGCCAGCAGACTGATCGTCGGGGAGCTGTTTTTT,CASRLIVGELFF
.,TRBV7-8,TRBJ1-2,.,TGTGCCAGCAGCTCCTGGGGCGTGGAGGTCGATGGCTACACCTTC,CASSSWGVEVDGYTF
.,TRBV27,TRBJ1-2,many,TGTGCCAGCAGTTTATTTGCGGGAGGTCATGGCTACACCTTC,CASSLFAGGHGYTF
.,TRBV7-2,TRBJ2-5,many,TGTGCCAGCAGCTTTCGCCAAGAGACCCAGTACTTC,CASSFRQETQYF
.,TRBV29-1,TRBJ1-1,many,TGCAGCGTTGTTCACGGGACGTTGGCTTTCTTT,CSVVHGTLAFF
.,TRBV20-1,TRBJ1-2,few,TGCAGTGCTAGTACGGGAATGGACTATGGCTACACCTTC,CSASTGMDYGYTF
TRBD2,TRBV7-9,TRBJ2-1,many,TGTGCCAGCAGGGGGTCGGGGGGCTACAATGAGCAGTTCTTC,CASRGSGGYNEQFF
.,TRBV10-3,TRBJ1-2,many,TGTGCCATCAGGGCAGGGAACTATGGCTACACCTTC,CAIRAGNYGYTF
.,TRBV6-6,TRBJ2-7,many,TGTGCCAGCAGGGCCGTAGGATCCGAGCAGTACTTC,CASRAVGSEQYF
.,TRBV9,TRBJ2-7,many,TGTGCCAGCAGCGTCGGCTGGTCCGGCTCCTACGAGCAGTACTTC,CASSVGWSGSYEQYF
.,TRBV29-1,TRBJ1-1,.,TGCAGCGCTAATCCACAGGGAAAGGGGGTGGAAGCTTTCTTT,CSANPQGKGVEAFF
TRBD1,TRBV7-2,TRBJ2-2,many,TGTGCCAGCAGCCCATGGGACAGGGCGACCGGGGAGCTGTTTTTT,CASSPWDRATGELFF
TRBD2,TRBV4-2,TRBJ2-2,many,TGTGCCAGCAGCCAACTTCGCGGGGGGGGAAACACCGGGGAGCTGTTTTTT,CASSQLRGGGNTGELFF
.,TRBV23-1,TRBJ2-5,many,TGCGCCAGCAAGGACCAAGAGACCCAGTACTTC,CASKDQETQYF
TRBD1,TRBV6-1,TRBJ1-2,many,TGTGCCAGCAGGCTCCCGGGACAGGGAGTCCGCTACACCTTC,CASRLPGQGVRYTF
.,TRBV29-1,TRBJ1-1,many,TGCAGCGTTAGGGCAGGGGAGAACACTGAAGCTTTCTTT,CSVRAGENTEAFF
TRBD1,TRBV7-9,TRBJ1-4,.,TGTGCCAGCAGCCCAGGGGGCAGTGAAAAACTGTTTTTT,CASSPGGSEKLFF
.,TRBV20-1,TRBJ2-2,many,TGCAGTGCTAGAGGGGGACTCGCGAACACCGGGGAGCTGTTTTTT,CSARGGLANTGELFF
.,TRBV4-2,TRBJ2-1,many,TGTGCCAGCAGCCAAGAAGACAGCCTCAATGAGCAGTTCTTC,CASSQEDSLNEQFF
.,TRBV18,TRBJ2-3,many,TGTGCCAGCTCAGCTACAGATACGCAGTATTTT,CASSATDTQYF
.,TRBV11-2,TRBJ2-7,few,TGTGCCAGCAGCATAGGACTCTACGAGCAGTACTTC,CASSIGLYEQYF
TRBD2,TRBV4-3,TRBJ2-3,.,TGCGCCAGCAGCCAAGATTGGACTAGGATCTCCCCAGATACGCAGTATTTT,CASSQDWTRISPDTQYF
.,TRBV4-2,TRBJ1-1,.,TGTGCCAGCAGCCAAGATAGGGCGGATGAAGCTTTCTTT,CASSQDRADEAFF
.,TRBV7-2,TRBJ1-2,many,TGTGCCAGCAGCACGTCGGGGAACGACTATGGCTACACCTTC,CASSTSGNDYGYTF
TRBD1,TRBV20-1,TRBJ2-1,many,TGCAGTGCTAGCCGGGACAGGGGGCCATCCTACAATGAGCAGTTCTTC,CSASRDRGPSYNEQFF
TRBD1,TRBV29-1,TRBJ2-7,many,TGCAGCGTTGCCCTTGGACAGGGGACGGTCGAGCAGTACTTC,CSVALGQGTVEQYF
TRBD1,TRBV12-3/TRBV12-4,TRBJ2-3,many,TGTGCCAGCAGTTCCCAAGGGACAGGGTCAGATACGCAGTATTTT,CASSSQGTGSDTQYF
.,TRBV7-8,TRBJ1-2,many,TGTGCCAGCAGCTTAGAACCTCAGGGAGTCTATGGCTACACCTTC,CASSLEPQGVYGYTF
TRBD2,TRBV10-3,TRBJ2-5,many,TGTGCCATCGGGGGAGCGGGAGGCCGAGAGACCCAGTACTTC,CAIGGAGGRETQYF
.,TRBV20-1,TRBJ2-3,many,TGCAGTGCGGCGAAGGACCCGGGCACAGATACGCAGTATTTT,CSAAKDPGTDTQYF
.,TRBV7-9,TRBJ2-1,many,TGTGCCAGCAGCTTGCTAAGCGCTGGGAGGAGCTCCTACAATGAGCAGTTCTTC,CASSLLSAGRSSYNEQFF
.,TRBV6-2/TRBV6-3,TRBJ2-2,few,TGTGCCAGCAGTTACGCCCCCCGTGGGGGGAACACCGGGGAGCTGTTTTTT,CASSYAPRGGNTGELFF
.,TRBV28,TRBJ2-3,many,TGTGCCAGCCCTAAATCAACTAGGGAAATGACAGATACGCAGTATTTT,CASPKSTREMTDTQYF
TRBD1,TRBV5-5,TRBJ2-7,many,TGTGCCAGCAGCGAACAGTACAGGGGACCTGGCGAGCAGTACTTC,CASSEQYRGPGEQYF
.,TRBV20-1,TRBJ2-2,many,TGCAGTGCTAGGTCCACCGGGGAGCTGTTTTTT,CSARSTGELFF